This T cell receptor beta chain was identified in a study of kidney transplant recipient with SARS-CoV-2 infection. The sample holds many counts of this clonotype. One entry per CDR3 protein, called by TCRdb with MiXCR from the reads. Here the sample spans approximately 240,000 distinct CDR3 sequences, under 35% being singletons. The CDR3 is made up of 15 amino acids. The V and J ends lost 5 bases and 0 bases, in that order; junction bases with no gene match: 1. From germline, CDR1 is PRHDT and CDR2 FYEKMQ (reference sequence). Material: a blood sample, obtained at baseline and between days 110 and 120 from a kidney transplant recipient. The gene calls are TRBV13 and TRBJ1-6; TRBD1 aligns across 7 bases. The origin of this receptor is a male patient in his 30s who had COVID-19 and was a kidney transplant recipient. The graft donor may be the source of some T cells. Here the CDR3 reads CASSNRGSYNSPLHF. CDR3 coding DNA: TGTGCCAGCAGCAACAGGGGCTCCTATAATTCACCCCTCCACTTT.